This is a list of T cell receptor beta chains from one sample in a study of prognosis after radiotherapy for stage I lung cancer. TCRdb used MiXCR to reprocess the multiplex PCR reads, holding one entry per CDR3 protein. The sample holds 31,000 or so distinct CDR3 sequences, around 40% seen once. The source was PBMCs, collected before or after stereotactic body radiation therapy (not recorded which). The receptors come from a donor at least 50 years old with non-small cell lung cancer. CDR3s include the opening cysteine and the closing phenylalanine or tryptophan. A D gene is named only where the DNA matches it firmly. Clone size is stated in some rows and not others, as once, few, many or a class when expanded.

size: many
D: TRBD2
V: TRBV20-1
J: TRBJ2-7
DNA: TGCAGTGCTAGAGATGGCGGGAGGGCCCGCGAGCAGTACTTC
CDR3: CSARDGGRAREQYF

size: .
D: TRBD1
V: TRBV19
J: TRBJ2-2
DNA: TGTGCCAGTAGTATAGTCGGGACAGCTACCGGGGACCTGCTTTTT
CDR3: CASSIVGTATGDLLF

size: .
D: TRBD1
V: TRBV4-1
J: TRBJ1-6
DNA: TGCGCCAGAAGCCAAAACCCCTACAGGGGGCCTTCACCCCTCCACTTT
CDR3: CARSQNPYRGPSPLHF

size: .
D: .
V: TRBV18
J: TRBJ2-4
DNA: TGTGCCAGCTCACCAAACCGGGACAACATTCAGTACTTC
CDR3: CASSPNRDNIQYF

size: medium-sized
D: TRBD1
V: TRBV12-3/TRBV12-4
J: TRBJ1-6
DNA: TGTGCCAGCAGCTTAGGACAGGGTTCACCCCTCCACTTT
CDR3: CASSLGQGSPLHF

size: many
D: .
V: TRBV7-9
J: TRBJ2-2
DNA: TGTGCCAGCAGCTTGCTAAGAGAGCGGTTGAACACCGGGGAGCTGTTTTTT
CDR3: CASSLLRERLNTGELFF

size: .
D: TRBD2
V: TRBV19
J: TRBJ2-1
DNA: TGTGCCAGTAGACTGACTAGCGAGATTATCAATGAGCAGTTCTTC
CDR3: CASRLTSEIINEQFF

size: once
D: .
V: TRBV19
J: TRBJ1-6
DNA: TGTGCCAGTACTCAGGCCGGCCTGGGTTCACCCCTCCACTTT
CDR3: CASTQAGLGSPLHF

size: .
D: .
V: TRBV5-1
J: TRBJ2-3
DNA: TGCGCCAGCAGCTTGTCTAGAGGGAGATCGGATACGCAGTATTTT
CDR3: CASSLSRGRSDTQYF

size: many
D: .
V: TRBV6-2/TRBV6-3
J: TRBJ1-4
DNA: TGTGCCAGCAGTGAAGCTCGGTCAGTCCTCAAGAAACTGTTTTTT
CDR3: CASSEARSVLKKLFF

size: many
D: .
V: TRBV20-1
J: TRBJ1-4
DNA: TGCAGTGCTAGGAAAATGCCCGCCGGGGGTGAAAAACTGTTTTTT
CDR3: CSARKMPAGGEKLFF

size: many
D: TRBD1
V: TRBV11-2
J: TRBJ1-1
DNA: TGTGCCAGCAGCTTAGAGACAGGGGCCGCGAACACTGAAGCTTTCTTT
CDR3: CASSLETGAANTEAFF

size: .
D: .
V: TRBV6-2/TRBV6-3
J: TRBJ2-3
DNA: TGTGCCAGCAGAGCCTCGGGTACGGATACGCAGTATTTT
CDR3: CASRASGTDTQYF

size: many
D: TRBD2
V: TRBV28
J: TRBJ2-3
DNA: TGTGCCAGCCCCCCGGCGGGGGGTAAGGGAACAGATACGCAGTATTTT
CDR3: CASPPAGGKGTDTQYF

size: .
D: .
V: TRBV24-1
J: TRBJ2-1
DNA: TGTGCCACGAAAGGAGGGGCCCGTAATGAGCAGTTCTTC
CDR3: CATKGGARNEQFF

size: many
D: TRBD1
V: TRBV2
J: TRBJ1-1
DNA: TGTGCCAGCACCGACAGGGGGGAGACTGAAGCTTTCTTT
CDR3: CASTDRGETEAFF

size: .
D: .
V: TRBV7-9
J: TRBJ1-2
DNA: TGTGCCAGCAGCTTAGGATTTCAGCCTCGTAACTATGGCTACACCTTC
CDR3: CASSLGFQPRNYGYTF

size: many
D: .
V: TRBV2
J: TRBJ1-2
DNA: TGTGCCAGCGCGGCCAGCCCCTTCTCGGAGGGCTACACCTTC
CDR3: CASAASPFSEGYTF

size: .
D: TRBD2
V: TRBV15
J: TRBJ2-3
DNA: TGTGCCACCAGCAGGACTAGCGGGAGCACAGATACGCAGTATTTT
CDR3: CATSRTSGSTDTQYF

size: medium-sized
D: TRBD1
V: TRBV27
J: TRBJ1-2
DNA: TGTGCCAGCACCAACAACAGGGGGCGCGGGTATGGCTACACCTTC
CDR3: CASTNNRGRGYGYTF

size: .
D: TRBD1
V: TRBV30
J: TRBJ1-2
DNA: TGTGCCTGGAATAGTCAGGGGGCGAATGGCTACACCTTC
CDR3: CAWNSQGANGYTF

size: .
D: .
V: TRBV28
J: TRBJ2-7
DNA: TGTGCCAGCAGTTTTTTTCTGGACATCTACGAGCAGTACTTC
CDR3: CASSFFLDIYEQYF

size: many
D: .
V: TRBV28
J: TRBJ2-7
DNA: TGTGCCAGCAGCTGGGGTAGGGGCAGGGGCACCTACGAGCAGTACTTC
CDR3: CASSWGRGRGTYEQYF

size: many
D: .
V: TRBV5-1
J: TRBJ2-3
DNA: TGCGCCAGCAGCTTGGACCGGGGGGCTAGCACAGATACGCAGTATTTT
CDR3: CASSLDRGASTDTQYF

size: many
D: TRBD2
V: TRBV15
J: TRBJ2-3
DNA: TGTGCCACCAGCCAAGGACTAGGATCCCTTGTCGGCACAGATACGCAGTATTTT
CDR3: CATSQGLGSLVGTDTQYF

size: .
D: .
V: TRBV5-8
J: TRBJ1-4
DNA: TGTGCCAGCAGCGGGGGGGGTTCAACTAATGAAAAACTGTTTTTT
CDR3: CASSGGGSTNEKLFF